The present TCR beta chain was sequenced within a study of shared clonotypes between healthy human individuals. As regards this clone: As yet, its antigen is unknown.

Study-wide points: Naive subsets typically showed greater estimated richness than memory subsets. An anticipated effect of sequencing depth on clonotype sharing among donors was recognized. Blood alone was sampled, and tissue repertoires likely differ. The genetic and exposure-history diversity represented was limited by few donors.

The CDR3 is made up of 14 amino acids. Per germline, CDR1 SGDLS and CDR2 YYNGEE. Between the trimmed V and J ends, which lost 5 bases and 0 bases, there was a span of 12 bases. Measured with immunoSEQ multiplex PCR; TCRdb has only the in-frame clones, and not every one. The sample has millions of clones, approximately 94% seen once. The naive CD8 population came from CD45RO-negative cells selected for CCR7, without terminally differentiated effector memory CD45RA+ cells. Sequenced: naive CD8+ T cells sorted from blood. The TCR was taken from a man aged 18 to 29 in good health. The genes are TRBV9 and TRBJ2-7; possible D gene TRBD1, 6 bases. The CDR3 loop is CASRADRSSYEQYF. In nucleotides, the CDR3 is TGTGCCAGCAGGGCCGACAGGAGCTCCTACGAGCAGTACTTC.